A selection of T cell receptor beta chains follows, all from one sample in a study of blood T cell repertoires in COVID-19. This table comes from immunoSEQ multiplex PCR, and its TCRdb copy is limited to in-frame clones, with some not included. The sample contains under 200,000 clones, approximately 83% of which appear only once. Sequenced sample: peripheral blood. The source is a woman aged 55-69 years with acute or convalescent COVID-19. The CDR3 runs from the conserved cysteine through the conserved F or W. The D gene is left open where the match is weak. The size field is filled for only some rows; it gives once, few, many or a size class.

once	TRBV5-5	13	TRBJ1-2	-	CASSSARSEGYTF	TGTGCCAGCAGCTCCGCTAGGTCCGAAGGCTACACCTTC
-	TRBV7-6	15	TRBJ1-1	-	CASSLAGQPNTEAFF	TGTGCCAGCAGCCTTGCTGGACAACCAAACACTGAAGCTTTCTTT
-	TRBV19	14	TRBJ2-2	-	CASSIDRNTGELFF	TGTGCCAGTAGTATCGACAGAAACACCGGGGAGCTGTTTTTT
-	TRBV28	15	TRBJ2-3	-	CASGSGITSTDTQYF	TGTGCCAGCGGGTCCGGGATTACTAGCACAGATACGCAGTATTTT
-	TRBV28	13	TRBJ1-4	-	CASSPPGREKLFF	TGTGCCAGCAGTCCCCCTGGGAGGGAAAAACTGTTTTTT
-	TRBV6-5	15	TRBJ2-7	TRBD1	CASSRVSGGTYEQYF	TGTGCCAGCAGCCGAGTTTCAGGGGGAACCTACGAGCAGTACTTC
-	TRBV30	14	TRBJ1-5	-	CAWSVGGNNQPQHF	TGTGCCTGGAGTGTAGGGGGAAACAATCAGCCCCAGCATTTT
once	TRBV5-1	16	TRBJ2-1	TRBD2	CASSFLPGLGNNEQFF	TGCGCCAGCAGCTTTCTTCCGGGACTAGGAAACAATGAGCAGTTCTTC
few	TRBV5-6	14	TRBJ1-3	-	CASSRDSSGNTIYF	TGTGCCAGCAGCCGTGACAGCTCTGGAAACACCATATATTTT
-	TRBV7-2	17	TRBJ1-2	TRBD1	CASSPSGTRGPNYGYTF	TGTGCCAGCAGCCCGTCGGGAACCAGGGGGCCAAACTATGGCTACACCTTC
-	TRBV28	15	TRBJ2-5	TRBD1	CASSLSTGEVETQYF	TGTGCCAGCAGTTTATCGACAGGGGAGGTAGAGACCCAGTACTTC
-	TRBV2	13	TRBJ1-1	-	CASFVIVNTEAFF	TGTGCCAGCTTCGTTATTGTGAACACTGAAGCTTTCTTT
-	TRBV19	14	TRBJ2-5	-	CASTTRGAPETQYF	TGTGCCAGTACCACCCGGGGGGCCCCGGAGACCCAGTACTTC
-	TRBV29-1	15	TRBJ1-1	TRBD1	CSVFTDRGPNTEAFF	TGCAGCGTTTTTACCGACAGGGGGCCGAACACTGAAGCTTTCTTT
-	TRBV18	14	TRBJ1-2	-	CASSPLSGAYGYTF	TGTGCCAGCTCACCACTGTCAGGGGCCTATGGCTACACCTTC
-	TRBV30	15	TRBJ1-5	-	CAWRAGLMSNQPQHF	TGTGCCTGGAGAGCGGGGCTAATGAGCAATCAGCCCCAGCATTTT
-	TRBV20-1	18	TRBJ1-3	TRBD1	CSASRAGGPPSSGNTIYF	TGCAGTGCTAGTAGGGCAGGGGGCCCCCCTAGCTCTGGAAACACCATATATTTT
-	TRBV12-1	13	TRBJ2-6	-	CASTGSGANVLTF	TGTGCCAGCACGGGGTCTGGGGCCAACGTCCTGACTTTC
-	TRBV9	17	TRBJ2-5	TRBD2	CASSVDPPGGGQETQYF	TGTGCCAGCAGCGTAGATCCCCCGGGGGGTGGCCAAGAGACCCAGTACTTC
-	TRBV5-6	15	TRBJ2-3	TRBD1	CASSLDRGVTDTQYF	TGTGCCAGCAGCTTGGACAGGGGAGTGACAGATACGCAGTATTTT
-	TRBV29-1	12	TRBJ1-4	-	CSGREPNEKLFF	TGCAGCGGGAGGGAGCCTAATGAAAAACTGTTTTTT
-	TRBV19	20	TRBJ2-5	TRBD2	CASSTRGTSGGFSFAETQYF	TGTGCCAGTAGTACCCGCGGGACTAGCGGGGGGTTCTCGTTTGCGGAGACCCAGTACTTC
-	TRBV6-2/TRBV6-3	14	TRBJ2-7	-	CASSPRQVGYEQYF	TGTGCCAGCAGTCCCCGACAGGTGGGTTACGAGCAGTACTTC
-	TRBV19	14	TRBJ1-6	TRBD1	CASTFTGGNSPLHF	TGTGCCAGTACGTTTACAGGGGGGAATTCACCCCTCCACTTT
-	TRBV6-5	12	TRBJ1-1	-	CASSLQGAEAFF	TGTGCCAGCAGTTTACAGGGAGCTGAAGCTTTCTTT
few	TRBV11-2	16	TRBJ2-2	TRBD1	CASSTRQGARSGELFF	TGTGCCAGCAGCACTCGACAGGGGGCGAGGTCCGGGGAGCTGTTTTTT
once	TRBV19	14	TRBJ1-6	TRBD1	CASSIGQGNSPLHF	TGTGCCAGTAGTATCGGACAGGGGAATTCACCCCTCCACTTT
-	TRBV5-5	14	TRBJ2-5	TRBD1	CASSSRDRRETQYF	TGTGCCAGCAGCTCCCGGGACAGGCGGGAGACCCAGTACTTC
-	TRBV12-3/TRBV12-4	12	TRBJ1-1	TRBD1	CASSTGGRGAFF	TGTGCCAGCAGTACAGGGGGCCGGGGAGCTTTCTTT
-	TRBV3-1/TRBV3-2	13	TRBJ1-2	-	CASSHRGEEAYTF	TGTGCCAGCAGCCACCGCGGGGAGGAGGCCTACACCTTC
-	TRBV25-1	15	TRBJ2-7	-	CASSESGENSYEQYF	TGTGCCAGCAGTGAATCCGGGGAGAACTCCTACGAGCAGTACTTC
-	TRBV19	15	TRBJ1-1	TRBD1	CASSRSTGASPEAFF	TGTGCCAGTAGCAGATCGACAGGGGCATCCCCTGAAGCTTTCTTT
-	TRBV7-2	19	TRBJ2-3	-	CASTLLRLGGGLDTDTQYF	TGTGCCAGCACCCTTTTACGACTAGGGGGGGGGCTGGACACAGATACGCAGTATTTT
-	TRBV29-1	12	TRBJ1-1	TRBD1	CSGQGASTEAFF	TGCAGCGGTCAGGGGGCTAGCACTGAAGCTTTCTTT
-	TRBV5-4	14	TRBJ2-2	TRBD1	CASSWGQGAGELFF	TGTGCCAGCAGCTGGGGACAGGGGGCCGGGGAGCTGTTTTTT
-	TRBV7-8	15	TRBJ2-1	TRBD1	CASSLGATGYNEQFF	TGTGCCAGCAGCTTAGGGGCGACAGGGTACAATGAGCAGTTCTTC
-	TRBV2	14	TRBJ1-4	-	CASTIQGAGEKLFF	TGTGCCAGCACCATACAAGGGGCGGGGGAAAAACTGTTTTTT
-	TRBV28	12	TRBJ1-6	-	CASSLPNSPLHF	TGTGCCAGCAGCCTTCCTAATTCACCCCTCCACTTT
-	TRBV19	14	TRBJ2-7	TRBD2	CASSRSGVAYEQYF	TGTGCCAGTAGTAGAAGCGGGGTGGCGTACGAGCAGTACTTC
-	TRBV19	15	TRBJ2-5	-	CASRAAGRGKETQYF	TGTGCCAGTAGGGCAGCGGGCAGGGGGAAAGAGACCCAGTACTTC
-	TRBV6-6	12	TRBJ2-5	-	CASTAGGETQYF	TGTGCCAGCACCGCGGGCGGAGAGACCCAGTACTTC
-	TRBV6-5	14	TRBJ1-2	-	CASSDDPPVYGYTF	TGTGCCAGCAGCGATGATCCGCCGGTCTATGGCTACACCTTC
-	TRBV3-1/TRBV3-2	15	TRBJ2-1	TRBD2	CASSPWTSGENEQFF	TGTGCCAGCAGCCCCTGGACTAGCGGGGAGAATGAGCAGTTCTTC
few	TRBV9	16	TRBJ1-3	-	CASSISPGGSGNTIYF	TGTGCCAGCAGCATAAGTCCCGGAGGCTCTGGAAACACCATATATTTT
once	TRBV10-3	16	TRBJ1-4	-	CAISESENGQREKLFF	TGTGCCATCAGTGAGTCTGAGAACGGACAGCGGGAAAAACTGTTTTTT